Shown below are 25 T cell receptor beta chains from a single sample sequenced in a study of T cell repertoires in cytomegalovirus infection. Via MiXCR, TCRdb re-called the reads, giving one row per CDR3 protein. The sample includes fewer than 550,000 distinct CDR3 sequences, less than 30% seen only once; the top ten take less than 15%. The sample consisted of PBMCs. These receptors were obtained from a human donor in good health (CMV status not recorded). Some clones in this sample may be carry-over from other donors' samples.

The V call is TRBV19, the J call TRBJ2-1; D not resolved. Per germline, CDR1 LNHDA and CDR2 SQIVND (reference sequence). This CDR3 spans 15 amino acids. With 2 bases removed from V and 0 bases from J, the gap between germline ends came to 8 bases. DNA for the CDR3: TGTGCCAGTAGTATAACTCCTCCCTCCTACAATGAGCAGTTCTTC. This codes for CASSITPPSYNEQFF.

In this sample, this clonotype turned up a few times. V is TRBV6-2 or TRBV6-3 and J is TRBJ1-5; no reliable D call. Trimming removed 0 bases from V and 5 bases from J, with 5 bases in between. Looked up from germline, CDR1 is MNHEY and CDR2 is SVGEGT. The CDR3 totals 13 residues. This CDR3 reads CASSYSWHQPQHF. The CDR3 DNA is TGTGCCAGCAGTTACTCCTGGCATCAGCCCCAGCATTTT.

This clonotype was counted only a few times. The chain carries TRBV7-6 and TRBJ2-3, with D perhaps matching TRBD2 (5 bases). Germline lookup yields CDR1 SGHVS and CDR2 FNYEAQ. This CDR3 has 14 residues. Trimming shortened V by 1 base and J by 4 bases, and 9 bases separated the two germline ends. CDR3 DNA sequence: TGTGCCAGCAGCTTAGAGGGAGCGCCAGATACGCAGTATTTT. It yields the protein CASSLEGAPDTQYF.

This sequence joins TRBV12-3 or TRBV12-4 and TRBJ2-7; TRBD2 agrees at 7 bases. This CDR3 region has 14 residues. After removal of 3 bases from V and 3 bases from J, the junction contained 5 bases not matched to a gene. For the CDR3, the DNA is TGTGCCAGCAGTTTTGGGTCTAGCGGCTACGAGCAGTACGTC. This codes for CASSFGSSGYEQYV.

This clonotype was seen ten or more times. The chain couples TRBV12-3 or TRBV12-4 to TRBJ1-5; tentative D call: TRBD1 (5 bases). This CDR3 has 15 residues. Trimming stripped 0 bases from V and 4 bases from J, with 10 bases between. The CDR3 bases are TGTGCCAGCAGTTTAGCGGGGCCGGGGAATCAGCCCCAGCATTTT. This translates into CASSLAGPGNQPQHF.

This clonotype was seen just once. The chain is built from TRBV20-1 and TRBJ2-1, with a possible D match to TRBD2 (6 bases). V was pared by 0 bases and J by 0 bases, with 9 bases between. The length of the CDR3 is 15 residues. The germline CDR1 and CDR2 sequences are DFQATT and SNEGSKA (reference sequence). CDR3: CSARELASSYNEQFF. For the CDR3, the DNA is TGCAGTGCTAGAGAGCTAGCGAGCTCCTACAATGAGCAGTTCTTC.

This chain uses TRBV20-1 with TRBJ2-6, with D possibly being TRBD2 (5 bases). CDR3 length: 14 amino acids. Germline assignment: CDR1 DFQATT and CDR2 SNEGSKA (reference sequence). V was shortened by 7 bases and J by 0 bases, with 10 bases between the two germline ends. The CDR3 sequence is CSVPGGSGANVLTF. For the CDR3, the DNA is TGCAGTGTTCCCGGAGGCTCTGGGGCCAACGTCCTGACTTTC.

This clonotype was seen ten or more times. The J gene is TRBJ1-4, the V gene TRBV7-8; tentatively, D is TRBD1 (5 bases). Trimming pared 5 bases from V and 5 bases from J, leaving 15 bases between. The germline V gene has CDR1 SGHVS and CDR2 FQNEAQ. The CDR3 is made up of 15 amino acids. The CDR3 region has the DNA TGTGCCAGCAGCCAATCAAGACAGAAGAATGAAAAACTGTTTTTT. It translates to CASSQSRQKNEKLFF.

The chain couples TRBV5-4 to TRBJ1-4; 10 bases are a match to TRBD1. Trimming at V came to 4 bases and at J to 6 bases, leaving 6 bases not matched to a gene. The CDR3 is made up of 15 amino acids. CDR1 SGHNT and CDR2 YYREEE come from the germline V gene (reference sequence). CDR3 DNA: TGTGCCAGCAGCGTCACCGGGACAGGGGATGAAAAACTGTTTTTT. Translating gives CASSVTGTGDEKLFF.

This sequence joins TRBV6-6 and TRBJ1-2, with unresolved D. There are 15 residues in the CDR3. CDR1 and CDR2 from the germline V gene are MNHNY and SVGAGI (reference sequence). Trimming pared 4 bases from V and 4 bases from J, leaving 16 bases between. The CDR3 is CASSSLSYPSYGYTF. CDR3 DNA: TGTGCCAGCAGTTCTTTGTCTTACCCCTCCTATGGCTACACCTTC.

The rearrangement links TRBV7-9 to TRBJ2-4; maybe TRBD2 (5 bases). The CDR3 runs 17 residues. CDR1 and CDR2 from the germline V gene are SEHNR and FQNEAQ (reference sequence). V lost 5 bases and J lost 1, with 18 bases in between. For the CDR3, the DNA is TGTGCCAGCAGCCCCCCCGGGAACGGTGGGGCCAAAAACATTCAGTACTTC. Amino acid sequence: CASSPPGNGGAKNIQYF.

The genes are TRBV19 and TRBJ1-1; perhaps TRBD1 as D (5 bases). Trimming removed 1 base from V and 0 bases from J, with 15 bases in between. This CDR3 has 17 amino acids. Germline values: CDR1 LNHDA, CDR2 SQIVND (reference sequence). In nucleotides, the CDR3 is TGTGCCAGTAGTATAGCTGGGACTGCAACCATGAACACTGAAGCTTTCTTT. It specifies CASSIAGTATMNTEAFF.

This clonotype has a handful of counts. V is TRBV28 and J is TRBJ2-7; D remains unclear. CDR3 length equals 13 residues. The V end was cut by 5 bases, the J end by 2 bases, with 10 bases between. Germline values: CDR1 MDHEN, CDR2 SYDVKM. The chain's CDR3 is CASSLHTPYEQYF. Written as DNA, the CDR3 is TGTGCCAGCAGTCTTCATACCCCCTACGAGCAGTACTTC. Based on the CDR3 plus reference TRBV28 and TRBJ2-7, the full variable domain is DVKVTQSSRYLVKRTGEKVFLECVQDMDHENMFWYRQDPGLGLRLIYFSYDVKMKEKGDIPEGYSVSREKKERFSLILESASTNQTSMYLCASSLHTPYEQYFGPGTRLTVT.

This clonotype was seen repeatedly, ten times or more. CDR3 protein: CASSPRGGVDQPQHF. The CDR3 DNA is TGTGCCAGCAGCCCGCGCGGCGGGGTGGATCAGCCCCAGCATTTT. The rearrangement uses TRBV7-2 and TRBJ1-5; D remains unclear. Per germline, CDR1 SGHTA and CDR2 FQGNSA. With 5 bases removed from V and 5 bases from J, the gap between germline ends came to 16 bases. The CDR3 has 15 amino acids.

The gene calls are TRBV7-9 and TRBJ1-2; D not resolved. The CDR3 consists of 12 residues. V shed 5 bases and J shed 3 bases, with 7 bases lying between them. CDR1 and CDR2 (germline): SEHNR, FQNEAQ (reference sequence). The DNA of the CDR3 is TGTGCCAGCAGCCCCAAGGACTATGGCTACACCTTC. This encodes CASSPKDYGYTF.

This clonotype has a handful of counts. The rearrangement joins TRBV7-9 to TRBJ2-3; D is uncertain. V was pared by 9 bases and J by 2 bases, with 15 bases between. Germline-derived CDR1 and CDR2 are SEHNR and FQNEAQ (reference sequence). CDR3 size: 14 residues. The CDR3 DNA sequence: TGTGCCAGTAGATTAACCCGCTCCACAGATACGCAGTATTTT. This translates into CASRLTRSTDTQYF.

This clonotype was recorded many times. The rearrangement links TRBV7-2 to TRBJ2-5, with TRBD2 identical over 9 bases. The CDR3 spans 16 residues. V was pared by 7 bases and J by 2 bases, with 11 bases of the junction left unmatched. The germline CDR1 and CDR2 sequences are SGHTA and FQGNSA. The CDR3 here is CASTSPSSGTQETQYF. The CDR3 DNA reads as TGTGCCAGCACCTCCCCTTCTAGCGGGACTCAAGAGACCCAGTACTTC.

The table lists this clonotype with a count of one. The chain links TRBV9 to TRBJ2-3, with 9 positions matching TRBD2. With 3 bases clipped from V and 3 bases from J, the junction kept 8 bases outside the gene matches. The CDR3 covers 16 residues. Germline V gene sequence: CDR1 SGDLS, CDR2 YYNGEE. The CDR3 nucleotides are TGTGCCAGCAGCGGCCCTAGCGGGGATCCGACAGATACGCAGTATTTT. Its translation is CASSGPSGDPTDTQYF. Complete variable domain (other parts from reference TRBV9 and TRBJ2-3): DSGVTQTPKHLITATGQRVTLRCSPRSGDLSVYWYQQSLDQGLQFLIQYYNGEERAKGNILERFSAQQFPDLHSELNLSSLELGDSALYFCASSGPSGDPTDTQYFGPGTRLTVL.

This clonotype was seen a few times. The chain carries TRBV3-1 and TRBJ2-5; 10 nucleotides match TRBD1. The CDR3 consists of 16 residues. The germline V gene encodes CDR1 LGHDT and CDR2 YNNKEL (reference sequence). V lost 5 bases and J lost 2; bases outside the gene matches: 8. The DNA for the CDR3 is TGTGCCAGCAGCACCGGGACAGGGGTCCCACAAGAGACCCAGTACTTC. It codes for CASSTGTGVPQETQYF.

This clonotype has a handful of counts. This sequence joins TRBV6-6 and TRBJ2-7, with D possibly being TRBD2 (7 bases). CDR1 and CDR2 (germline): MNHNY, SVGAGI (reference sequence). The germline V and J ends were trimmed by 0 bases and 7 bases, with 16 bases remaining between them. CDR3 length: 15 amino acids. The CDR3 sequence is CASSYSRGGLGEQYF. CDR3 in DNA: TGTGCCAGCAGTTACTCGAGGGGGGGCTTAGGTGAGCAGTACTTC.

This clonotype was picked up a small number of times. V and J are TRBV6-6 and TRBJ1-3; D is unresolved. V lost 0 bases, J lost 0 bases, and 9 bases lay in between. Per germline, CDR1 MNHNY and CDR2 SVGAGI (reference sequence). This CDR3 contains 16 residues. The CDR3 nucleotides are TGTGCCAGCAGTTACTCGGCCAGTCTCTCTGGAAACACCATATATTTT. Translated: CASSYSASLSGNTIYF.

V usage is TRBV11-2 and J usage is TRBJ2-1; 12 nucleotides agree with TRBD2. The CDR3 totals 15 residues. V lost 2 bases to trimming and J lost 9 bases; unmatched junction nucleotides: 5. From germline, CDR1 is SGHAT and CDR2 FQNNGV. CDR3 loop: CASSLLAGGLGEQFF. The CDR3 coding sequence is TGTGCCAGCAGCTTACTAGCGGGAGGGTTAGGTGAGCAGTTCTTC.

This clonotype appeared a few times. The gene calls are TRBV14 and TRBJ2-7; D gene ambiguous. Germline V gene lookup returns CDR1 SGHDN and CDR2 FVKESK. Trimming removed 0 bases from V and 2 bases from J, with 11 bases in between. The CDR3 covers 15 residues. The CDR3 here is CASSQDRNVAYEQYF. Here the CDR3 DNA reads TGTGCCAGCAGCCAAGATAGGAACGTTGCCTACGAGCAGTACTTC.

The chain carries TRBV6-2 or TRBV6-3 and TRBJ2-3; D remains ambiguous. Between the trimmed V and J ends, which lost 7 bases and 0 bases, there was a span of 5 bases. This CDR3 contains 12 residues. Germline V gene sequence: CDR1 MNHEY, CDR2 SVGEGT. The CDR3 reads CASKRSTDTQYF. The DNA for the CDR3 is TGTGCCAGCAAGAGAAGCACAGATACGCAGTATTTT.

CDR3 loop: CASSRGRADTGELFF. CDR3 nucleotides: TGTGCCAGCAGCCGCGGGAGGGCCGACACCGGGGAGCTGTTTTTT. The chain is built from TRBV7-3 and TRBJ2-2; the match to TRBD2 covers 9 bases. V was clipped by 5 bases and J by 3 bases; unmatched bases: 4. The germline V gene encodes CDR1 SGHTA and CDR2 FQGTGA. This CDR3 contains 15 residues.